Below are 29 T cell receptor beta chains sequenced from a single sample in a study of OX40 agonist ivuxolimab in advanced cancers. Sequencing used immunoSEQ multiplex PCR; TCRdb keeps in-frame clones, though not all of them. The sample has 20,000 to 30,000 clones; approximately 90% are singletons. The input for sequencing was CD4+ or CD8+ T cells sorted from blood, taken in a trial of the OX40 agonist ivuxolimab. All receptors derive from an adult with an advanced solid tumor such as melanoma, head and neck, liver or kidney cancer.

The chain carries TRBV4-3 and TRBJ1-6; no clear D. This CDR3 comprises 17 residues. CDR1 is LGHNA and CDR2 is YSLEER in the germline V gene. V was pared by 0 bases and J by 0 bases, with 9 bases between. The CDR3 nucleotides are TGCGCCAGCAGCCAAGATTTGGGGAGCTCCTATAATTCACCCCTCCACTTT. This sequence encodes CASSQDLGSSYNSPLHF.

V gene TRBV12-5 combines with J gene TRBJ2-3; weak D call: TRBD2 (6 bases). The CDR3 runs 18 residues. The V end was cut by 6 bases, the J end by 5 bases, with 27 bases between. The germline V gene encodes CDR1 LGHNT and CDR2 FRNRAP. This chain's CDR3 is CASGSRTLTGTRQDTQYF. In DNA form, the CDR3 reads TGTGCTAGTGGCTCGCGCACTCTTACCGGGACTCGCCAAGATACGCAGTATTTT.

V is TRBV28 and J is TRBJ2-5; 14 bases fit TRBD2. The V gene end was trimmed by 3 bases and the J gene end by 6 bases; junction bases not matched to a gene: 6. The CDR3 loop spans 16 amino acids. CDR1 MDHEN and CDR2 SYDVKM come from the germline V gene. The CDR3 loop is CASSFRLAGGLKTQYF. CDR3 sequence (DNA): TGTGCCAGCAGTTTCAGACTAGCGGGAGGGTTGAAGACCCAGTACTTC.

The chain combines TRBV4-3 with TRBJ2-2; no clear D. This CDR3 has 13 amino acids. Germline lookup yields CDR1 LGHNA and CDR2 YSLEER. V was clipped by 0 bases and J by 5 bases, with 4 bases between them. CDR3 in amino acids: CASSQDSTGELFF. The CDR3, as DNA: TGCGCCAGCAGCCAAGATAGTACCGGGGAGCTGTTTTTT.

The gene calls are TRBV5-1 and TRBJ2-7; no clear D gene. Germline V gene data show CDR1 as SGHRS and CDR2 as YFSETQ. The CDR3 contains 14 residues. The germline V and J ends were trimmed by 0 bases and 2 bases, with 9 bases remaining between them. DNA of the CDR3: TGCGCCAGCAGCTTGGAGCTGGAACCCTACGAGCAGTACTTC. Residues: CASSLELEPYEQYF.

This chain links TRBV4-1 with TRBJ2-7, with a tentative D call TRBD2 (5 bases). Trimming left V 1 base short and J 1 base short, with 8 bases between. Germline CDR1 reads MGHRA; CDR2 reads YSYEKL. The CDR3 spans 14 residues. The CDR3 bases are TGCGCCAGCAGCCAAGGGACTCCTTCCTACGAGCAGTACTTC. Translated, it gives CASSQGTPSYEQYF.

V is TRBV29-1 and J is TRBJ2-1, with 11 positions matching TRBD1. Germline lookup yields CDR1 SQVTM and CDR2 ANQGSEA. J gave up 3 bases and V 7 bases, and 20 bases lay outside the gene matches. This CDR3 comprises 19 residues. The CDR3 here is CSAGDRGIWAGVVYNEQFF. CDR3 coding DNA: TGCAGCGCGGGGGACAGGGGGATATGGGCGGGAGTTGTCTACAATGAGCAGTTCTTC.

The chain combines TRBV5-6 with TRBJ1-2; weak D call: TRBD1 (6 bases). CDR1 and CDR2 from the germline V gene are SGHDT and YYEEEE. CDR3 size: 14 residues. With 1 base removed from V and 8 bases from J, the gap between germline ends came to 15 bases. The CDR3 bases are TGTGCCAGCAGCTTGTACAGGGAACCGGGAGGCTACACCTTC. Protein: CASSLYREPGGYTF.

The chain recombines TRBV5-5 with TRBJ2-7; a weak D match, TRBD2 (5 bases). Trimming removed 4 bases from V and 0 bases from J, with 14 bases in between. Germline V gene lookup returns CDR1 SGHKS and CDR2 YYEKEE (reference sequence). The CDR3 is 15 residues long. CDR3 sequence reads: CASSQTGGASYEQYF. Written as DNA, the CDR3 is TGTGCCAGCAGCCAAACCGGAGGAGCCTCCTACGAGCAGTACTTC.

This rearrangement joins TRBV7-8 to TRBJ1-4; TRBD1 is a possible D gene (5 bases). The CDR3 runs 17 residues. Germline CDR1 is SGHVS and CDR2 is FQNEAQ. Trimming cost V 1 base and J 5 bases, with 17 bases left between them. The CDR3 DNA sequence: TGTGCCAGCAGCTTAGGAATGGGGCCCTCCTTAAATGAAAAACTGTTTTTT. Protein product: CASSLGMGPSLNEKLFF.

This sequence joins TRBV6-5 and TRBJ2-2; D is unclear. This CDR3 contains 13 residues. V was shortened by 6 bases and J by 4 bases, with 9 bases between the two germline ends. Germline CDR1 reads MNHEY; CDR2 reads SVGAGI. The CDR3 is CASSSRATGELFF. The CDR3, as DNA: TGTGCCAGCAGCTCTCGGGCCACCGGGGAGCTGTTTTTT.

The chain combines TRBV2 with TRBJ1-1; 7 bases are shared with TRBD1. This CDR3 spans 14 amino acids. Germline lookup yields CDR1 SNHLY and CDR2 FYNNEI. Trimming removed 4 bases from V and 4 bases from J; junction bases left unmatched: 6. As DNA, the CDR3 is TGTGCCAGCAGTGTACAGGGGTTAGGCACTGAAGCTTTCTTT. This encodes CASSVQGLGTEAFF.

The chain uses TRBV6-4 and TRBJ2-2, with D maybe TRBD2 (6 bases). The V end was cut by 6 bases, the J end by 1 base, with 9 bases between. This CDR3 is built from 14 residues. Germline V lookup: CDR1 MRHNA, CDR2 SNTAGT. CDR3 loop: CASSPGRNTGELFF. Written as DNA, the CDR3 is TGTGCCAGCAGCCCCGGGAGGAACACCGGGGAGCTGTTTTTT.

V usage is TRBV7-2 and J usage is TRBJ2-5, with a tentative D call TRBD1 (6 bases). CDR1 is SGHTA and CDR2 is FQGNSA in the germline V gene. V lost 4 bases and J lost 13, with 10 bases in between. The CDR3 consists of 10 residues. This chain's CDR3 is CASSSGQPYF. CDR3 DNA sequence: TGTGCCAGCAGCTCCGGACAGCCGTACTTC.

This clone was detected only once. The J gene is TRBJ2-3, the V gene TRBV7-8; 13 nucleotides agree with TRBD2. Germline CDR1 and CDR2: SGHVS and FQNEAQ. CDR3 size: 16 residues. After removal of 5 bases from V and 4 bases from J, the junction contained 6 bases not matched to a gene. The CDR3: CASSPGTSGMADTQYF. The CDR3 DNA sequence: TGTGCCAGCAGCCCCGGGACTAGCGGGATGGCAGATACGCAGTATTTT.

The chain employs TRBV2 and TRBJ2-3; 7 bases agree with TRBD2. The V gene end was trimmed by 4 bases and the J gene end by 0 bases; junction bases not matched to a gene: 4. Per germline, CDR1 SNHLY and CDR2 FYNNEI. This CDR3 spans 15 amino acids. The CDR3 sequence: CASSALAVSTDTQYF. In DNA form, the CDR3 reads TGTGCCAGCAGTGCCCTAGCGGTTAGCACAGATACGCAGTATTTT.

V and J are TRBV9 and TRBJ2-5; possibly TRBD1 for D (6 bases). The germline CDR1 and CDR2 sequences are SGDLS and YYNGEE. This CDR3 has 13 residues. V was cut by 0 bases and J by 5 bases, with 8 bases left in between. Written as DNA, the CDR3 is TGTGCCAGCAGCGTAGGGCAGGGGGAGACCCAGTACTTC. Translation: CASSVGQGETQYF.

This chain uses TRBV5-1 with TRBJ2-5, with 10 bases that match TRBD1. The last part of the DNA fits TRBJ2-7 better; the J call may be wrong. The CDR3 length is 17 residues. The germline V gene has CDR1 SGHRS and CDR2 YFSETQ. CDR3 amino acids: CASSLSLDRGIHYEQYF. CDR3 coding DNA: TGCGCCAGCAGCCTGAGCCTGGACAGGGGGATCCACTACGAGCAGTACTTC.

The chain uses TRBV7-2 and TRBJ1-2; D gene uncertain. Trimming left V 1 base short and J 4 bases short, with 7 bases between. This CDR3 has 13 residues. Germline V gene sequence: CDR1 SGHTA, CDR2 FQGNSA. CDR3 DNA sequence: TGTGCCAGCAGCTTAGACAGCCTCTATGGCTACACCTTC. The encoded protein is CASSLDSLYGYTF.

The chain is built from TRBV5-1 and TRBJ2-5, with D unclear. CDR1 is SGHRS and CDR2 is YFSETQ in the germline V gene. The CDR3 has 13 residues. Trimming shortened V by 0 bases and J by 5 bases, and 8 bases separated the two germline ends. Written as DNA, the CDR3 is TGCGCCAGCAGCTTGGAAAGGGTGGAGACCCAGTACTTC. Amino acids: CASSLERVETQYF.

The rearrangement links TRBV28 to TRBJ1-2, with D uncertain. The CDR3 is 15 amino acids. The V and J ends lost 4 bases and 4 bases respectively, with 16 bases between them. CDR1 and CDR2 from the germline V gene are MDHEN and SYDVKM. The CDR3 sequence is CASSSLPTPTYGYTF. The CDR3 DNA is TGTGCCAGCAGTTCCCTGCCCACCCCTACCTATGGCTACACCTTC.

This clone was seen just once. V is TRBV27 and J is TRBJ1-5; D remains unclear. Per germline, CDR1 MNHEY and CDR2 SMNVEV (reference sequence). There are 12 residues in the CDR3. V lost 4 bases and J lost 5, with 6 bases in between. CDR3 DNA: TGTGCCAGCAGTTGGCATCATCAGCCCCAGCATTTT. Protein: CASSWHHQPQHF.

The chain employs TRBV10-3 and TRBJ1-1, with unresolved D. Germline V gives CDR1 ENHRY, CDR2 SYGVKD. V lost 5 bases, J lost 3 bases, and 13 bases lay in between. The CDR3 runs to 14 residues. The CDR3 nucleotides read TGTGCCATCAGTCCCGGCGGGGTTTACACTGAAGCTTTCTTT. This encodes CAISPGGVYTEAFF.

This clone was seen once. The chain uses TRBV6-4 and TRBJ2-5, with D tentatively TRBD1 (6 bases). Germline lookup yields CDR1 MRHNA and CDR2 SNTAGT. The V end lost 10 bases, the J end lost 5 bases, and 17 bases lay between the germline ends. The CDR3 has 13 residues. CDR3 loop: CATARGSGETQYF. CDR3 sequence (DNA): TGTGCCACCGCGAGGGGGTCCGGGGAGACCCAGTACTTC.

The chain couples TRBV6-6 to TRBJ2-3; D is unclear. Germline loops: CDR1 MNHNY, CDR2 SVGAGI (reference sequence). The CDR3 is 12 residues long. V lost 6 bases to trimming and J lost 2 bases, with 6 bases between them. CDR3 nucleotide sequence: TGTGCCAGCAGATTTCACACAGATACGCAGTATTTT. This encodes CASRFHTDTQYF.

V usage is TRBV9 and J usage is TRBJ2-1, with a weak D call TRBD1 (5 bases). The CDR3 is made up of 14 amino acids. The germline V gene has CDR1 SGDLS and CDR2 YYNGEE. Trimming pared 3 bases from V and 6 bases from J, leaving 13 bases between. The CDR3 protein is CASSDQGLGNEQFF. The CDR3 coding sequence is TGTGCCAGCAGCGATCAGGGCCTTGGCAATGAGCAGTTCTTC.

V usage is TRBV4-1 and J usage is TRBJ2-5; D gene ambiguous. Germline V gene data show CDR1 as MGHRA and CDR2 as YSYEKL. Trimming removed 0 bases at V and 2 bases at J, with 16 bases between. The CDR3 covers 17 residues. The CDR3 nucleotides are TGCGCCAGCAGCCAAGAATCTACGGCAGGCAGGCAAGAGACCCAGTACTTC. Translating it yields CASSQESTAGRQETQYF.

The chain uses TRBV7-9 and TRBJ1-2, with D maybe TRBD1 (5 bases). In germline, CDR1 is SEHNR, CDR2 FQNEAQ (reference sequence). CDR3 length equals 14 residues. Deletions cut 5 bases from V and 3 bases from J, with 13 bases between. The CDR3 loop is CASSEGLIDYGYTF. CDR3 coding DNA: TGTGCCAGCAGCGAGGGGCTAATCGACTATGGCTACACCTTC.

This chain uses TRBV7-9 with TRBJ2-7; D remains ambiguous. Trimming took 1 base from V and 1 from J, leaving 8 bases between them. This CDR3 has 14 amino acids. From germline, CDR1 is SEHNR and CDR2 FQNEAQ (reference sequence). The chain's CDR3 is CASSLESSSYEQYF. Written as DNA, the CDR3 is TGTGCCAGCAGCTTAGAATCCTCATCCTACGAGCAGTACTTC.